This record looks at one T cell receptor (beta chain) sequence and its context. As processed by the authors: Estimation of nucleated cell counts relied on the amplification of reference gene primers. Sequencing used immunoSEQ multiplex PCR; TCRdb keeps in-frame clones, though not all of them. The DNA was the basis for D and trimming; V, J and clone size are from that table. This table has 40,000 or so clones, roughly 90% appearing once. This specimen belongs to a study of blood T cell repertoires in COVID-19. V lost 3 bases to trimming and J lost 4 bases; unmatched junction nucleotides: 8. The CDR3 is 15 amino acids. Germline V lookup: CDR1 SQVTM, CDR2 ANQGSEA.

This sequence originates from a man in his fifties or sixties with active COVID-19. The V and J genes are TRBV29-1 and TRBJ2-3; 9 positions agree with TRBD2. Sample: peripheral blood. CDR3 bases: TGCAGCGTTGACGGGCTAGCGGGAAGCGCAGATACGCAGTATTTT. Amino acids: CSVDGLAGSADTQYF.